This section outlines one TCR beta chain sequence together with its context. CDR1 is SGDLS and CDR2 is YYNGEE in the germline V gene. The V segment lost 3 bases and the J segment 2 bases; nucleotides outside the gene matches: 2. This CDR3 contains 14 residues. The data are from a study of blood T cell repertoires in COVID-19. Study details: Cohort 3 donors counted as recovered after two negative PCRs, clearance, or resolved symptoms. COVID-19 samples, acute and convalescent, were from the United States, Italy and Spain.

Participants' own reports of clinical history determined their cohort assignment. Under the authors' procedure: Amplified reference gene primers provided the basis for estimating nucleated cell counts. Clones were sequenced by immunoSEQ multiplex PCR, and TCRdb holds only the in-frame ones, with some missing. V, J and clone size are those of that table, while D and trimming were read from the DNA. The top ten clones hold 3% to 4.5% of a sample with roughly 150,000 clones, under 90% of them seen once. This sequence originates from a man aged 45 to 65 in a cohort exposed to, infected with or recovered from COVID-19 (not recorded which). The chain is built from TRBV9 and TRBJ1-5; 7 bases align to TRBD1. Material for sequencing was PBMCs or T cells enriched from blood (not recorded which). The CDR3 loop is CASSATGGNQPQHF. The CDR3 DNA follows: TGTGCCAGCAGCGCTACAGGGGGCAATCAGCCCCAGCATTTT. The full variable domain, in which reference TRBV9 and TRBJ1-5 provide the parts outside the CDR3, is DSGVTQTPKHLITATGQRVTLRCSPRSGDLSVYWYQQSLDQGLQFLIQYYNGEERAKGNILERFSAQQFPDLHSELNLSSLELGDSALYFCASSATGGNQPQHFGDGTRLSIL.